Shown below are 3 T cell receptor beta chains from a single sample sequenced in a study of T cells in Graves' hyperthyroidism and ophthalmopathy. Template material for amplifying TCR beta CDR3 regions consisted of RNA transcripts. HTBI primers were the set used in a first-round RT-PCR of the TCR CDR3. TCRdb reanalysed the multiplex PCR reads using MiXCR and keeps one entry per CDR3 protein. The sample shows approximately 600,000 distinct CDR3 sequences, around 21% of them seen only once. The sequenced material came from blood. These receptors all stem from a man aged 25 to 40 with Graves' ophthalmopathy.

In DNA form, the CDR3 reads TGTGCCAGCAGCCAATTAGCGGGGGATTCCTACGAGCAGTACTTC. It translates to CASSQLAGDSYEQYF. This chain connects TRBV3-1 to TRBJ2-7; TRBD2 matches at 9 bases. Germline loops: CDR1 LGHDT, CDR2 YNNKEL (reference sequence). This CDR3 comprises 15 residues. Unmatched junction bases numbered 3, after V lost 2 bases and J lost 1 base.

This clonotype was seen more than once but under ten times. This rearrangement joins TRBV6-1 to TRBJ1-1, with 9 nucleotides matching TRBD1. There are 16 residues in the CDR3. CDR1 and CDR2 (germline): MNHNS, SASEGT. The V gene end was trimmed by 4 bases and the J gene end by 8 bases; junction bases not matched to a gene: 14. The CDR3 protein is CASSAPLLTGGEEAFF. The CDR3 DNA is TGTGCCAGCAGTGCGCCCCTCCTGACAGGGGGAGAGGAAGCTTTCTTT.

This clonotype was counted a few times. J is TRBJ2-7 and V is TRBV4-1; D remains unclear. The CDR3 length is 16 residues. Germline V gene data show CDR1 as MGHRA and CDR2 as YSYEKL. Between the trimmed V and J ends, which lost 2 bases and 2 bases, there was a span of 16 bases. Here the CDR3 DNA reads TGCGCCAGCAGCCAACAAAACGGACCAGGAACCTACGAGCAGTACTTC. Encoded protein: CASSQQNGPGTYEQYF.